The clone carrying this TCR beta chain was seen a handful of times. V shed 3 bases, J shed 9 bases, and the junction held 8 bases outside the gene matches. This CDR3 contains 15 residues. CDR1 and CDR2 (germline): MDHEN, SYDVKM. The data derive from a study of regulatory T cells in long-lasting Graves disease. The TCR beta library used iRepertoire HTBI primers with Arm-PCR amplification of CDR3. TCRdb used MiXCR to reprocess the multiplex PCR reads, holding one entry per CDR3 protein. The sample lists roughly 350,000 distinct CDR3 sequences; roughly a sixth were seen once. Time point noted: newly diagnosed GD, antithyroid drugs for less than 3 months. From RNA extracted from PBMCs, the TCR library was made. This sample also belongs to another study, concerning T cells in Graves' hyperthyroidism and ophthalmopathy.

J is TRBJ1-5 and V is TRBV28; 10 nucleotides match TRBD1. Sequencing used peripheral blood mononuclear cells (PBMCs), obtained at new diagnosis, from a patient treated with antithyroid drugs. This receptor was taken from a man aged 35-49 years with Graves disease. The CDR3 nucleotides read TGTGCCAGCAGTTTGCTCGGGACAGGGGTAGGGCCCCAGCATTTT. It codes for CASSLLGTGVGPQHF.